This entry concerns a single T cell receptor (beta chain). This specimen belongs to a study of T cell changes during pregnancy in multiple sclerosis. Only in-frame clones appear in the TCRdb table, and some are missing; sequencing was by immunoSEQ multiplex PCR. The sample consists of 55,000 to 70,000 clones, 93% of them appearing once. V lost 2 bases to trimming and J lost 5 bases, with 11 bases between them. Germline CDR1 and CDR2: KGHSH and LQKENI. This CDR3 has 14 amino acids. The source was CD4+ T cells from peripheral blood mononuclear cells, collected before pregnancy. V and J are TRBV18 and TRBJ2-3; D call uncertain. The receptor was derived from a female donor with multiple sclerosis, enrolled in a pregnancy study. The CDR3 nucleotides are TGTGCCAGCTCACCATACTCTCTAGGAGATACGCAGTATTTT. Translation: CASSPYSLGDTQYF.